This T cell receptor beta chain was sequenced for a study of CD8+ T cells in alopecia areata (dated by TCRdb to between 2018 and 2020). About the full investigation: Treated patients were enrolled in an open-label pilot trial of oral tofacitinib at 5 to 10 mg twice daily for moderate-to-severe alopecia areata. Tofacitinib was administered for 6 to 18 months, and 6 months of follow-up off drug were then conducted to assess delayed response and recurrence. High-throughput TCRbeta sequencing was used to examine T cell clonal expansion in alopecia areata in both the C3H/HeJ mouse model and human patients. Human TCRbeta sequencing covered scalp tissue and sorted CD4+ and CD8+ peripheral blood T cells from patchy and totalis/universalis alopecia areata patients and healthy controls. Biopsies were taken from tofacitinib-treated patients at baseline and at 4 and 24 weeks of treatment, and a later scalp biopsy was taken in several of the tofacitinib-treated patients. Clonality in the scalp was compared among normal scalp (n=4), patchy alopecia areata scalp (n=8), and alopecia totalis/universalis scalp (n=8). RNA was obtained with the PAXgene miRNA kit for fixed scalp, the miRNeasy kit for PBMCs, and the RNeasy kit for mouse skin. TCRbeta CDR3 regions were amplified by immunoSEQ multiplex PCR using 35 Vbeta forward and 13 Jbeta reverse primers. The research as a whole found: Shared TCR sequences between patients were less evident than in mice, which may be partly attributable to HLA diversity in the patient population. Scalp TCR repertoire analysis is complicated because resident alphabeta T cells in normal human skin are also sequenced, whereas mouse skin is dominated by gammadelta T cells. Higher clonality and more expanded CD8+ clones were observed in lesional scalp than in normal scalp, particularly in alopecia totalis/universalis, a finding suggestive of antigenic drive.

Lesional scalp punch biopsies and peripheral blood were collected from alopecia areata patients. PBMCs were separated by density centrifugation and stained for CD3, CD4 and CD8, after which CD4+ and CD8+ T cells were sorted on a FACSAria. The CDR3 runs 15 residues from the cysteine to the phenylalanine. The DNA shown is the 45-base CDR3, in frame from base 1. The germline V gene encodes CDR1 MNHEY and CDR2 SVGAGI. Trimming removed 0 bases from V and 3 bases from J, leaving 12 bases between the germline ends. The library was built by means of the immunoSEQ multiplex PCR assay. To provide template for TCR sequencing, every sample had RNA extracted and reverse transcribed into cDNA. SuperScript III was used to make first-strand cDNA, primed with a 2:1 mix of oligo-dT and random hexamers. Amplification bias was assessed with a synthetic immune receptor repertoire, and residual bias was removed computationally. Turning to the authors' computational methods: After raw reads were preprocessed to remove errors, the CDR3 was defined following IMGT conventions as running from the conserved cysteine to phenylalanine. Clonality was computed as 1 minus the Shannon entropy, with the entropy normalized by log2 of the number of productive unique TCRs. CD4 or CD8 identity of scalp clones was inferred by cross-referencing scalp TCRbeta sequences with sorted blood CD4 and CD8 repertoires. TCRdb stores this immuneACCESS table with in-frame sequences only. Part of the clones is absent; in the studies checked, under half of the shortfall reflects unresolved V genes, and no reason is known for the rest. The D gene and trimming were derived from the DNA, and the V and J assignments and clone size from that table. The sample table holds around 160,000 clones, of which 47% were seen once. About 6.4% of the sample lies in the top ten.

As for this clone: What this receptor recognizes is not known. Per-base qualities were not stored, and no clone one base away is much larger.

The chain employs TRBV6-5 and TRBJ2-7; no D segment can be confidently identified. This sequence was found in a human donor with alopecia areata. The sample taken for sequencing was CD4+ T cells sorted from blood. The CDR3 has the sequence CASSYSSELYYEQYF. The sequenced DNA is TGTGCCAGCAGTTACTCGAGTGAGTTGTACTACGAGCAGTACTTC.